These T cell receptor beta chains were read from a single sample in a study of CXCR3-negative and CXCR3-positive naive CD8 T cells. TCRdb reprocessed the 5' RACE reads and reports one entry per CDR3 protein, with no DNA. The sample totals over 50,000 distinct CDR3 sequences. Sequenced material: naive CXCR3+ CD8+ T cells from blood. These receptors all come from a human donor in good health. Some clones in this sample may be carry-over from other donors' samples. The CDR3 runs from the conserved cysteine through the conserved F or W.

J gene | V gene | CDR3 protein
TRBJ2-7 | TRBV7-2 | CASSLRGYEQYF
TRBJ1-2 | TRBV29-1 | CSVPNLDGYTF
TRBJ2-1 | TRBV29-1 | CSAKGADNNEQFF
TRBJ2-2 | TRBV6-2/TRBV6-3 | CASRMLLRTNTGELFF
TRBJ2-7 | TRBV29-1 | CSVDSGKSSYEQYF
TRBJ2-1 | TRBV15 | CATSNPGAYNEQFF
TRBJ2-4 | TRBV7-9 | CASSPASGRKNIQYF
TRBJ1-1 | TRBV29-1 | CSVEERGGNTEAFF
TRBJ1-2 | TRBV12-3/TRBV12-4 | CASSPDQGGGIYGYTF
TRBJ2-7 | TRBV29-1 | CSVGGTVDRDEQYF
TRBJ2-2 | TRBV29-1 | CSVGGWRGNTGELFF
TRBJ1-6 | TRBV20-1 | CSAKAGEGSPLHF
TRBJ1-2 | TRBV4-1 | CASSPREGDSYGYTF
TRBJ2-3 | TRBV5-6 | CASSFPALGRGTDTQYF
TRBJ1-2 | TRBV27 | CASSLSPGNKGYTF
TRBJ2-1 | TRBV5-5 | CASSLGGPGQGSLNEQFF
TRBJ2-7 | TRBV7-6 | CASSLTGTGYEQYF